These 27 T cell receptor beta chains were all obtained from the same sample, sequenced in a study of T-cell memory formation after mild COVID-19. TCRdb re-analysed the 5' RACE reads in MiXCR, keeping a single row per CDR3 protein. The data hold a few hundred thousand distinct CDR3 sequences, with about 23% observed a single time. The sequenced material came from PBMCs or a T cell subset sorted from them (not recorded which). All receptors derive from an adult woman who had mild COVID-19 (a few samples of this study predate the infection). Cell type and time point are not known.

This clonotype was detected only a few times. This chain joins TRBV15 and TRBJ2-5; no clear D gene. Per the germline V gene, CDR1 is LNHNV and CDR2 is YYDKDF (reference sequence). V dropped 0 bases and J dropped 4 bases, with 15 bases sitting between them. CDR3 length equals 16 residues. The CDR3 coding sequence is TGTGCCACCAGCAGAGATTTGGTTGGAGCTGCAGAGACCCAGTACTTC. It encodes CATSRDLVGAAETQYF.

This clonotype was counted between two and nine times. The chain links TRBV12-3 or TRBV12-4 to TRBJ2-1, with 9 bases fitting TRBD2. V shed 7 bases, J shed 9 bases, and the junction held 13 bases outside the gene matches. The CDR3 length is 15 residues. In DNA, the CDR3 is TGTGCCAGCACCTCTGGGTGGCGGGAGGGCCCTGAGCAGTTCTTC. This codes for CASTSGWREGPEQFF.

This clonotype was seen ten or more times. The V and J genes are TRBV7-3 and TRBJ2-5; no definite D call. V lost 6 bases and J lost 1, with 9 bases in between. Germline assignment: CDR1 SGHTA and CDR2 FQGTGA. The CDR3 is 13 amino acids. The CDR3 sequence: CASSGVPQETQYF. DNA for the CDR3: TGTGCCAGCAGTGGGGTACCCCAAGAGACCCAGTACTTC.

This clonotype was seen a few times. The CDR3 loop is CASSQLAGLSSYNEQFF. Here the CDR3 DNA reads TGTGCCAGCAGCCAACTAGCGGGCTTAAGCTCCTACAATGAGCAGTTCTTC. This chain uses TRBV4-2 with TRBJ2-1, with 8 bases identical to TRBD2. Germline V CDR1 and CDR2: LGHNA, YNFKEQ. V trimming: 2 bases; J trimming: 0 bases; junction bases outside the gene matches: 6. The CDR3 is made up of 17 amino acids.

The chain carries TRBV6-2 or TRBV6-3 and TRBJ2-3; D is unclear. There are 14 residues in the CDR3. V was shortened by 1 base and J by 1 base, with 6 bases between the two germline ends. Germline V gene data show CDR1 as MNHEY and CDR2 as SVGEGT. CDR3 bases: TGTGCCAGCAGTTACTTCGTAGGCACAGATACGCAGTATTTT. This sequence encodes CASSYFVGTDTQYF.

This chain joins TRBV12-3 or TRBV12-4 and TRBJ2-5; tentatively, D is TRBD1 (5 bases). The CDR3 extends over 15 amino acids. Trimming removed 7 bases from V and 2 bases from J, with 17 bases in between. CDR3 sequence: CASTRQGSDQETQYF. CDR3 DNA sequence: TGTGCCAGCACTCGTCAGGGAAGCGATCAAGAGACCCAGTACTTC.

On this clonotype itself: A single base separates this from a much larger clone, so it may be a read error. The chain uses TRBV5-1 and TRBJ2-7; 9 bases fit TRBD1. Germline V gene sequence: CDR1 SGHRS, CDR2 YFSETQ. This CDR3 has 14 residues. V lost 6 bases, J lost 2 bases, and 6 bases stayed unmatched. The CDR3 is CASNPGTGPYEQYF. CDR3 sequence (DNA): TGCGCCAGCAACCCCGGGACAGGGCCCTACGAGCAGTACTTC.

The J gene is TRBJ2-5, the V gene TRBV5-1, with 9 bases lining up with TRBD2. The CDR3 covers 15 residues. Germline CDR1 and CDR2: SGHRS and YFSETQ. V was pared by 5 bases and J by 5 bases, with 10 bases of the junction left unmatched. The CDR3 nucleotides are TGCGCCAGCAGAGCTAGCGGGGACCCAGGGGAGACCCAGTACTTC. This encodes CASRASGDPGETQYF.

The sample holds a few counts of this clonotype. V gene TRBV12-3 or TRBV12-4 combines with J gene TRBJ2-2; D may be TRBD1 or TRBD2 (5 bases each). Trimming removed 6 bases at V and 1 base at J, with 21 bases between. The CDR3 extends over 18 amino acids. The CDR3 DNA reads TGTGCCAGCAGCAGACCCCACCTAGGTGGGGGGAACACCGGGGAGCTGTTTTTT. The encoded protein is CASSRPHLGGGNTGELFF.

V gene TRBV19 combines with J gene TRBJ1-2; 7 nucleotides match TRBD1. V lost 7 bases to trimming and J lost 0 bases; unmatched junction nucleotides: 14. The germline gives CDR1 LNHDA, CDR2 SQIVND (reference sequence). The CDR3 length is 17 residues. The CDR3: CASTLSGRGPSNYGYTF. CDR3 coding DNA: TGTGCCAGTACCCTATCCGGTAGGGGGCCGTCTAACTATGGCTACACCTTC.

The chain combines TRBV7-9 with TRBJ1-1, with TRBD1 as a possible D gene (5 bases). In germline, CDR1 is SEHNR, CDR2 FQNEAQ (reference sequence). The CDR3 sequence is 15 residues long. Trimming removed 1 base at V and 4 bases at J, with 13 bases between. CDR3 sequence (DNA): TGTGCCAGCAGCTTAGTGGCAGGGCCCAGCACTGAAGCTTTCTTT. This sequence encodes CASSLVAGPSTEAFF.

There are a few counts of this clonotype. The chain couples TRBV24-1 to TRBJ2-3; D is uncertain. Germline CDR1 reads KGHDR; CDR2 reads SFDVKD. V gave up 5 bases and J gave up 2 bases, with 7 bases separating them. The CDR3 is 13 residues long. CDR3 region: CATSVGTTDTQYF. The CDR3 nucleotides read TGTGCCACCAGTGTGGGTACCACAGATACGCAGTATTTT.

This clonotype was seen a handful of times. The chain carries TRBV30 and TRBJ2-5; 7 bases agree with TRBD1. Germline V CDR1 and CDR2: GTSNPN, SVGIG (reference sequence). Losses at the gene ends were 1 base for V and 5 bases for J; bases not matched to a gene: 16. The CDR3 is 17 residues long. This CDR3 is CAWSALLGGKGVETQYF. In DNA form, the CDR3 reads TGTGCCTGGAGTGCCCTGTTAGGGGGCAAAGGGGTTGAGACCCAGTACTTC.

The chain links TRBV2 to TRBJ1-2, with D unclear. The CDR3 runs to 14 residues. Trimming removed 7 bases from V and 10 bases from J, with 22 bases in between. Germline lookup yields CDR1 SNHLY and CDR2 FYNNEI. In nucleotides, the CDR3 is TGTGCCAGCACTATTCTCCGGAACGCAATCGCCTACACCTTC. It yields the protein CASTILRNAIAYTF.

This clonotype was seen more than once but under ten times. The chain uses TRBV18 and TRBJ1-1; D is unresolved. The germline V gene encodes CDR1 KGHSH and CDR2 LQKENI. This CDR3 has 13 amino acids. V gave up 3 bases and J gave up 5 bases, with 10 bases separating them. The CDR3: CASSPGMETEAFF. In DNA, the CDR3 is TGTGCCAGCTCACCGGGAATGGAGACTGAAGCTTTCTTT.

J is TRBJ2-3 and V is TRBV29-1; TRBD1 agrees at 7 bases. Germline V gives CDR1 SQVTM, CDR2 ANQGSEA. The V gene end was trimmed by 0 bases and the J gene end by 0 bases; junction bases not matched to a gene: 6. CDR3 size: 16 residues. The CDR3 region has the DNA TGCAGCGTTGAAGATTACAGGGGAATAAGCACAGATACGCAGTATTTT. Translating it yields CSVEDYRGISTDTQYF.

This clonotype was seen only a few times. The rearrangement joins TRBV2 to TRBJ2-1, with unresolved D. Germline V lookup: CDR1 SNHLY, CDR2 FYNNEI. Trimming removed 4 bases from V and 4 bases from J, with 14 bases in between. The CDR3 has 15 residues. The CDR3 sequence: CASSGGQNTYNEQFF. The CDR3 DNA is TGTGCCAGCAGTGGAGGTCAGAACACTTACAATGAGCAGTTCTTC.

CDR3 nucleotides: TGTGCCAGCAGCTTATCCATTGAGCAGTTCTTC. Amino acids: CASSLSIEQFF. The gene calls are TRBV11-2 and TRBJ2-1; D gene uncertain. Trimming removed 2 bases from V and 9 bases from J, with 5 bases in between. CDR1 and CDR2 (germline): SGHAT, FQNNGV. The CDR3 length is 11 residues.

J is TRBJ2-3 and V is TRBV5-1; D may be TRBD1 (8 bases). The V gene lost 4 bases and the J gene lost 5 bases, with 17 bases spanning the gap. The CDR3 runs to 15 residues. From germline, CDR1 is SGHRS and CDR2 YFSETQ. The CDR3 protein is CASSPGGQGQDTQYF. The CDR3 DNA follows: TGCGCCAGCAGCCCGGGAGGACAGGGTCAAGATACGCAGTATTTT.

This chain connects TRBV7-8 to TRBJ2-2; 14 nucleotides line up with TRBD2. Germline values: CDR1 SGHVS, CDR2 FQNEAQ. The CDR3 contains 16 residues. V dropped 5 bases and J dropped 3; count of bases not matched to a gene: 2. CDR3: CASSRLAGGYTGELFF. For the CDR3, the DNA is TGTGCCAGCAGCCGACTAGCGGGAGGGTACACCGGGGAGCTGTTTTTT.

The V gene is TRBV2, the J gene TRBJ2-7; no clear D gene. CDR1 is SNHLY, CDR2 FYNNEI, per germline. V lost 3 bases and J 6 bases, leaving 15 bases between the germline ends. The CDR3 is 14 residues long. DNA of the CDR3: TGTGCCAGCAGTGACATATCCCGTTCTCCCGAGCAGTACTTC. Protein: CASSDISRSPEQYF.

V gene TRBV6-4 combines with J gene TRBJ2-7; no reliable D call. The germline V and J ends were trimmed by 6 bases and 3 bases, with 18 bases remaining between them. Germline loops: CDR1 MRHNA, CDR2 SNTAGT. CDR3 size: 15 residues. The DNA of the CDR3 is TGTGCCAGCAGCCCGGACCTCTTTAATAACTACGAGCAGTACTTC. It encodes CASSPDLFNNYEQYF.

Only a few counts were recorded for this clonotype. The chain joins TRBV5-6 to TRBJ2-2; D possibly uses TRBD1 or TRBD2 (5 bases each). Germline V gene sequence: CDR1 SGHDT, CDR2 YYEEEE. CDR3 length: 15 residues. Trimming stripped 4 bases from V and 0 bases from J, with 10 bases between. For the CDR3, the DNA is TGTGCCAGCAGCCTCGGGGCTCCGAACACCGGGGAGCTGTTTTTT. Protein product: CASSLGAPNTGELFF.

There are many counts of this clonotype. J is TRBJ1-3 and V is TRBV7-2, with 9 bases matching TRBD1. From germline, CDR1 is SGHTA and CDR2 FQGNSA. V was pared by 0 bases and J by 1 base, with 1 base of the junction left unmatched. This CDR3 region has 16 residues. DNA of the CDR3: TGTGCCAGCAGCTTAGCGACAGGGGGTTCTGGAAACACCATATATTTT. Protein sequence: CASSLATGGSGNTIYF. The entire variable domain, with the rest obtained from reference TRBV7-2 and TRBJ1-3, is as follows: GAGVSQSPSNKVTEKGKDVELRCDPISGHTALYWYRQSLGQGLEFLIYFQGNSAPDKSGLPSDRFSAERTGGSVSTLTIQRTQQEDSAVYLCASSLATGGSGNTIYFGEGSWLTVV.

This clonotype has more than one count but fewer than ten. This sequence joins TRBV20-1 and TRBJ2-1; TRBD1 or TRBD2 may be the D gene (6 bases each). The germline V gene encodes CDR1 DFQATT and CDR2 SNEGSKA (reference sequence). The germline V and J ends were trimmed by 3 bases and 4 bases, with 19 bases remaining between them. The CDR3 spans 16 residues. For the CDR3, the DNA is TGCAGTGCTAGCAGGCGGGATGGGGGCCCTTACAATGAGCAGTTCTTC. This gives the protein CSASRRDGGPYNEQFF.

For this clonotype: Germline and junction disagree at one end, which may indicate a read error. The rearrangement joins TRBV3-1 to TRBJ2-7; D uncertain. Looked up from germline, CDR1 is LGHDT and CDR2 is YNNKEL (reference sequence). This CDR3 is built from 13 residues. The CDR3 spells CASSQSGGSHPHF. The CDR3 DNA sequence: TGTGCCAGCAGCCAGTCAGGTGGCTCCCACCCACACTTC.

This clonotype has more than one count but fewer than ten. The V gene is TRBV7-2, the J gene TRBJ2-7; no clear D gene. Germline V gene data show CDR1 as SGHTA and CDR2 as FQGNSA. The germline V and J ends were trimmed by 4 bases and 0 bases, with 13 bases remaining between them. CDR3 size: 15 residues. The CDR3 DNA reads TGTGCCAGCAGCTCCCAACCGGGCCTCTCCTACGAGCAGTACTTC. Translation gives CASSSQPGLSYEQYF. The variable domain in full, completed from reference TRBV7-2 and TRBJ2-7, reads GAGVSQSPSNKVTEKGKDVELRCDPISGHTALYWYRQSLGQGLEFLIYFQGNSAPDKSGLPSDRFSAERTGGSVSTLTIQRTQQEDSAVYLCASSSQPGLSYEQYFGPGTRLTVT.